The clone carrying this TCR beta chain was counted ten times or more. Its specificity is not known. Each CDR3 protein gets one entry after TCRdb re-called the reads with MiXCR. The table has under 150,000 distinct CDR3 sequences, approximately 24% seen once. These data are taken from a study of T cell repertoires in cytomegalovirus infection. Overall study: In public TCR beta signatures, there were indications of both CMV infection and matching HLA type. Findings and limits, study-wide: Clonotype analysis showed dominance of the ex vivo response by HLA-C-restricted CMV-specific TCR beta clonotypes. Summed frequency of public TCR beta families distinguished CMV carriers with the relevant HLA.

Germline V gene sequence: CDR1 SGHTA, CDR2 FQGNSA. Unmatched junction bases numbered 3, after V lost 1 base and J lost 1 base. The CDR3 runs to 16 residues. The TCR was taken from a human donor in good health (CMV status not recorded). Some clones in this sample may be carry-over from other donors' samples. The sample taken for sequencing was PBMCs, sequenced either directly or after in vitro stimulation (not recorded which). The gene calls are TRBV7-2 and TRBJ1-4, with TRBD1 identical over 7 bases. The CDR3 DNA follows: TGTGCCAGCAGCTTAGGGAGGGGGCGAACTAATGAAAAACTGTTTTTT. Translating it yields CASSLGRGRTNEKLFF.